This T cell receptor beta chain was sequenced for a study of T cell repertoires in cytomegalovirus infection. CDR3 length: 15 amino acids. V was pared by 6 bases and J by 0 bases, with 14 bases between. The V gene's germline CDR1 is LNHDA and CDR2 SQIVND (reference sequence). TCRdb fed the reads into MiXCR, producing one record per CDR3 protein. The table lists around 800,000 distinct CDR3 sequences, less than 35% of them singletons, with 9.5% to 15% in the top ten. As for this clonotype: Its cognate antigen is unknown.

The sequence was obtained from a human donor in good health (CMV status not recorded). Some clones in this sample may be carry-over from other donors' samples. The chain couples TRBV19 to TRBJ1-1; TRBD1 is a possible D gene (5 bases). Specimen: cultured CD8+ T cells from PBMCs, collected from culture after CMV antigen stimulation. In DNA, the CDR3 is TGTGCCAGTAGGACTAGACAGACTTTGAACACTGAAGCTTTCTTT. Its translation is CASRTRQTLNTEAFF.